The clone carrying this TCR beta chain was detected ten times or more. Its specificity is not known. This sample is drawn from a study of Graves' ophthalmopathy and Graves' hyperthyroidism. Study outcomes and limitations: The model's ophthalmopathy progression predictions had around 67% sensitivity and about 72% specificity.

As the template, RNA transcripts were used to amplify TCR beta CDR3 regions. HTBI-primed RT-PCR formed the first round, and a multiplex PCR formed the second. TCRdb redid the calling of the multiplex PCR reads with MiXCR, one entry per CDR3 protein. This repertoire shows roughly 380,000 distinct CDR3 sequences, 15% found once; its top ten account for roughly 7%. The V and J ends lost 2 bases and 0 bases respectively, with 9 bases between them. This CDR3 contains 14 residues. In germline, CDR1 is DFQATT, CDR2 SNEGSKA (reference sequence). The chain carries TRBV20-1 and TRBJ2-3, with unresolved D. The sequenced sample was peripheral blood. This sequence was found in a woman between 18 and 29 years old with stable Graves' hyperthyroidism. The CDR3 DNA reads as TGCAGTGCTAGACACAGCGCTAGCACAGATACGCAGTATTTT. This sequence encodes CSARHSASTDTQYF.